Sequencing of this TCR beta chain was carried out in a study of cytomegalovirus exposure and HLA in healthy donors. Germline CDR1 SGHKS, CDR2 YYEKEE (reference sequence). CDR3 length equals 14 residues. The V end lost 0 bases, the J end lost 3 bases, and 9 bases lay between the germline ends. Vbeta (60) and Jbeta (13) primers were used in the PCR. Produced via immunoSEQ multiplex PCR; TCRdb's table is partial and in-frame only. The repertoire includes hundreds of thousands of clones, about 66% of them detected once, and about 2.2% sits in the top ten. The clonotype originates from a female donor in good health and CMV-seronegative. The chain combines TRBV5-5 with TRBJ2-5; maybe TRBD1 (5 bases). The material sequenced was PBMCs. The CDR3 protein is CASSLGQGKETQYF. CDR3 DNA sequence: TGTGCCAGCAGCTTGGGGCAGGGAAAAGAGACCCAGTACTTC.